A selection of T cell receptor beta chains follows, all from one sample in a study of T cells in Graves' hyperthyroidism and ophthalmopathy. TCRdb independently ran MiXCR on the multiplex PCR reads; one entry per CDR3 protein. The sample has about 640,000 distinct CDR3 sequences, about a fifth seen once. Sequencing was done on a sample of blood. The receptors were gathered from a man aged 30-40 years with Graves' ophthalmopathy. Each CDR3 is given with its conserved first and last residue. The D gene is left open where the match is weak. Clone size is given for some rows only: seen once, a few or many times, or a class if the clone is expanded.

D gene	V gene	clone size	J gene	CDR3 length	CDR3 DNA	CDR3 protein
.	TRBV28	many	TRBJ2-5	15	TGTGCCAGCAGTGCAAGACAAGGATCCCAAGAGACCCAGTACTTC	CASSARQGSQETQYF
.	TRBV6-5	.	TRBJ2-7	14	TGTGCCGGCAGTTCCATCGACAGGTACTACGAGCAGTACTTC	CAGSSIDRYYEQYF
TRBD1	TRBV20-1	.	TRBJ2-3	15	TGCAGTGCCCGGCGGACAGGGGCTTTAGGAGATACGCAGTATTTT	CSARRTGALGDTQYF
TRBD1	TRBV20-1	many	TRBJ2-3	14	TGCAGTGCTAGCGACAGGGGGCTGGAGGATACGCAGTATTTT	CSASDRGLEDTQYF
.	TRBV10-2	.	TRBJ1-2	16	TGCGCCAGCTCTGGGGGCTTCACAGCTACTAACTATGGCTACACCTTC	CASSGGFTATNYGYTF
.	TRBV3-1	.	TRBJ2-7	15	TGTGCCAGCGGGCCCTTTAGCGGAAAGAACTACGAGCAGTACTTC	CASGPFSGKNYEQYF
.	TRBV27	.	TRBJ2-5	14	TGTGCCAGCAGTGCCCTAGTCCCTCAAGAGACCCAGTACTTC	CASSALVPQETQYF
TRBD1	TRBV5-8	.	TRBJ1-5	14	TGTGCCAGCAGCGCCAGGACAGGGTATCAGCCCCAGCATTTT	CASSARTGYQPQHF
.	TRBV7-3	few	TRBJ1-6	15	TGTGCCAGCAGCATAACCGGGACCTATAATTCACCCCTCCACTTT	CASSITGTYNSPLHF
.	TRBV19	.	TRBJ1-5	15	TGTGCCAGCAACTTTGGGGGCTCAGTCAATCAGCCCCAGCATTTT	CASNFGGSVNQPQHF
.	TRBV28	.	TRBJ1-3	15	TGTGCCAGCAGTTTTCCGGCGGCGGGAGGAAACACCATATATTTT	CASSFPAAGGNTIYF
TRBD1	TRBV20-1	.	TRBJ2-3	15	TGCAGTGCCGCAGTCGGGACAGCCAACACAGATACGCAGTATTTT	CSAAVGTANTDTQYF
TRBD1	TRBV3-1	many	TRBJ2-3	15	TGTGCCAGCAGCCAAGGACAGGGGGGCACAGATACGCAGTATTTT	CASSQGQGGTDTQYF
.	TRBV28	once	TRBJ1-6	13	TGTGCCAGCACGACCAGCGCCCAGATCCCCCTCCACTTT	CASTTSAQIPLHF
TRBD2	TRBV12-3/TRBV12-4	many	TRBJ2-2	14	TGTGCCAGCAGGACTAGCGACTACACCGGGGAGCTGTTTTTT	CASRTSDYTGELFF
.	TRBV5-1	.	TRBJ1-1	16	TGCGCCAGCAGCTGGGCAACAGGAAGAGGAAACACTGAAGCTTTCTTT	CASSWATGRGNTEAFF
TRBD2	TRBV12-3/TRBV12-4	many	TRBJ2-3	15	TGTGCCAGCAGTCCCGGGGGGAGTAAGACAGATACGCAGTATTTT	CASSPGGSKTDTQYF
TRBD2	TRBV12-3/TRBV12-4	many	TRBJ2-1	13	TGTGCCAGCAGTTTGGGACTAGCGGCAAAGCAGTTCTTC	CASSLGLAAKQFF
.	TRBV7-9	once	TRBJ2-5	12	TGTGCCAGCACCTACTCAACGGAGACCCAGTACTTC	CASTYSTETQYF
.	TRBV20-1	.	TRBJ2-3	14	TGCAGTGCTAGTCCCGGGACTGGTGGAGATACGCAGTATTTT	CSASPGTGGDTQYF
.	TRBV2	.	TRBJ2-7	11	TGTGCCAGCAAGGAGGTAACCGAGCAGTACTTC	CASKEVTEQYF
.	TRBV7-2	few	TRBJ2-5	14	TGTGCCAGCAGCTTACAACTAGCTTCGGGGACCCAGTACTTC	CASSLQLASGTQYF
.	TRBV11-1	few	TRBJ2-1	16	TGTGCCAGCAGCTCAAACCCCCTTCACATCGGCAATGAGCAGTTCTTC	CASSSNPLHIGNEQFF
TRBD1	TRBV6-1	many	TRBJ1-5	16	TGTGCCAGCACGGGACAGGGGGCTTATAGCAATCAGCCCCAGCATTTT	CASTGQGAYSNQPQHF
.	TRBV27	.	TRBJ2-7	14	TGTGCCAGCAAAGAACCGGGACGTAAACACGAGCAGTACTTC	CASKEPGRKHEQYF
.	TRBV30	few	TRBJ2-5	13	TGTGCCTGGAGCGGGGACCGCAGCCAAGCCCAGTACTTC	CAWSGDRSQAQYF
.	TRBV2	many	TRBJ1-1	13	TGTGCCAGCAGTGACGGGGGAGGCACTGAAGCTTTCTTT	CASSDGGGTEAFF
.	TRBV2	many	TRBJ2-2	12	TGTGCCAGCAGTGAAGACACCGGGGAGCTGTTTTTT	CASSEDTGELFF
.	TRBV28	few	TRBJ2-7	17	TGTGCCAGCAGTAATAGCTGGGGGCGGGAGAGGGGGGACGAGCAGTACTTC	CASSNSWGRERGDEQYF
.	TRBV28	.	TRBJ2-1	16	TGTGCCAGCAGTTTACGGCACAGGGAGTCCTACAATGAGCAGTTCTTC	CASSLRHRESYNEQFF
TRBD1	TRBV19	few	TRBJ1-1	17	TGTGCCAGTAGTGAGACAGGGTGGCTGTCGCTGAACACTGAAGCTTTCTTT	CASSETGWLSLNTEAFF
TRBD2	TRBV7-8	many	TRBJ2-7	15	TGTGCCAGCAGCTCGGGACTAGCGGGAGTGTACGAGCAGTACTTC	CASSSGLAGVYEQYF
TRBD2	TRBV3-1	few	TRBJ2-5	16	TGTGCCAGCAGCCATCGACTAGCGGGGCAACAAGAGACCCAGTACTTC	CASSHRLAGQQETQYF